This T cell receptor (beta chain) was obtained from a study of T-cell reconstitution after alpha-beta-depleted transplantation in children. General study findings and limits: One year post-transplant, T-cell counts and diversity were largely derived from T cells produced anew.

Researchers prepared the TCRbeta library using unique molecular identifiers, the study reports. TCRdb independently ran MiXCR on the PCR reads; one entry per CDR3 protein. The table records 200,000 to 250,000 distinct CDR3 sequences, approximately 11% of them present only once. V dropped 7 bases and J dropped 6 bases, with 16 bases sitting between them. The CDR3 consists of 14 residues. This clonotype was recorded at least ten times. Its antigen remains unidentified. The chain carries TRBV12-3 or TRBV12-4 and TRBJ2-4; D not resolved. The sequencing used PBMCs, collected before TCRalphabeta/CD19-depleted stem cell transplant. This clonotype was obtained from a child under two years old with acute myeloid leukemia, due to receive a stem cell transplant. The CDR3 coding sequence is TGTGCCAGCATCCCTTTGCCCTTTGGAAACATTCAGTACTTC. It encodes CASIPLPFGNIQYF.